The TCR beta chain under discussion was sequenced for a study of beta chain features in type 1 diabetes (dated by TCRdb to 2016 to 2018). About the study as a whole: Mean age, gender distribution, total cell number and subset yield were not different between patients and healthy donors. A total of roughly 100 million sorted cells were examined across all samples, and the number of cells per subset was strongly correlated with RNA yield. In the study, TCRB repertoires of sorted circulating CD4+ T cell subsets from recently diagnosed type 1 diabetes patients were compared with those of matched healthy donors. Regulatory and stem cell-like memory subsets were obtained from only 8 patients and roughly 8 healthy donors, while naive and central memory subsets were obtained from all 30 or so donors.

Each donor gave one peripheral blood draw, around 100 mL on average, collected into heparinised tubes. Naive, central memory, regulatory and stem cell-like memory CD4+ T cells were sorted on a BD FACSAria II using a panel including CD45RO, CCR7, CD25, CD127, CD95 and CD27. A purity above 98% was achieved for all sorted populations. PBMCs were isolated immediately by Lymphoprep density gradient centrifugation and stained directly without culture. So that batch effects would be minimized, each experiment stained and sorted samples in pairs, pairing one healthy donor with one patient. As regards this clone: No cognate antigen has been identified for it. No quality values exist for individual bases; no much larger clone is one base distant.

Between the V and J ends, shortened by 5 bases and 6 bases respectively, the junction contains 14 bases. The CDR3 spans 13 residues, from the cysteine through the phenylalanine. Of the read, only the CDR3 DNA is kept; its 39 bases are in frame from base 1. The CDR1 and CDR2 encoded by the germline V gene are SQVTM and ANQGSEA. Study-wide findings and limitations: The naive, central memory and regulatory TCRB repertoires appeared to resemble one another more closely among patients than among healthy donors. A moderate but significant shortening of TCRB CDR3 length was observed in type 1 diabetes patients in all four CD4+ subsets. Because cDNA was sequenced instead of genomic DNA, highly expressing activated cells could be over-represented, though the groups showed no difference in activation or CD3 levels. Fewer insertions and more nucleotide deletions at VDJ recombination sites were observed in patients with type 1 diabetes, implying thymic rearrangement abnormalities. PCR may preferentially amplify shorter templates, but because patient and control samples were amplified and corrected together, any resulting skew would affect both groups equally. HLA sub-analyses involved small numbers of individuals, so any influence of HLA type on TCRB rearrangement remained unresolved.

All of the isolated RNA was reverse transcribed with the High Capacity cDNA Reverse Transcription Kit, so expressed TCRB transcripts were sequenced. Deep immunoSEQ sequencing was performed on naive, central memory and regulatory T cell samples, with an average of roughly 3.3 million total reads per sample. Sorted cells were lysed in RLT buffer and RNA was extracted with DNase-treated RNeasy Micro or Mini kits, depending on cell number. To prevent cross-contamination, each cell subset was processed individually, whereas patient and healthy donor samples were processed jointly. TCRB sequences were amplified from cDNA with the immunoSEQ multiplex PCR, producing 87-bp fragments spanning the CDR3 region. Sequencing of the amplicons was performed on the Illumina HiSeq platform. In the authors' own workflow: PCR bias was corrected computationally using synthetic template baselines, and reads within Hamming distance 2 were collapsed, with unmergeable singletons discarded. Reads were aligned against IMGT to assign V, D and J genes, CDR3 length and insertions or deletions at six rearrangement sites. Within each subset, clonotype counts were normalized to sorted cell number, after which true diversity and Gini coefficients were computed with the tcR R package. The overlap coefficient, calculated on TCRB nucleotide sequences, was used to quantify repertoire sharing. TCRdb provides this immuneACCESS table in a form limited to in-frame rearrangements. Some clones are lacking; in checked studies, under half of them reflect an unresolved V gene, and why the rest are absent is not known. The DNA was the basis for D and trimming; V, J and clone size are from that table. The sample data list nearly 350,000 clones, and approximately 8.2% of these were observed just once. Around 0.44% of the sample goes to the ten largest clones.

The clonotype comes from a woman aged 18 to 35 in good health. Sequenced sample: central memory CD4+ T cells from blood. The chain links TRBV29-1 with TRBJ1-5, with the D gene call left open. Here is the DNA: TGCAGCGTTTCGACCACCGAGGGTCAGCCCCAGCATTTT. The translation is CSVSTTEGQPQHF.